Sequencing of this T cell receptor beta chain was carried out in a study of beta chain features in type 1 diabetes. About the research overall: Healthy donors and patients had similar age, gender and cell yields.

Staining for CD45RO/CCR7/CD25/CD127/CD95/CD27 allowed sorting of CD4+ naive, central memory, regulatory and stem cell-like memory cells. The study reverse transcribed the entire isolated RNA, so it sequenced expressed TCRB transcripts. About 3.7 million reads per sample were averaged for naive, central memory and regulatory samples. Profiled with immunoSEQ multiplex PCR; TCRdb holds only in-frame clones, not every one. The profile covers about 180,000 clones, with more than 10% appearing a single time and 0.5% to 0.75% taken by the ten largest. The CDR3 spans 13 residues. Germline-derived CDR1 and CDR2 are MDHEN and SYDVKM. The trim removed 8 bases at V and 9 bases at J, leaving 10 bases unmatched. Overall study results and limits: Patients with type 1 diabetes showed fewer VDJ junction insertions and more deletions.

This clone occurred many times. Its cognate antigen is unknown. Source material: central memory CD4+ T cells from blood. This clonotype originated in a young woman in good health. The genes are TRBV28 and TRBJ2-1; TRBD1 aligns across 7 bases. For the CDR3, the DNA is TGTGCCAGCGGACGACAGGGTTGGGCTGAGCAGTTCTTC. Residues: CASGRQGWAEQFF. The full variable domain, rest sourced from reference TRBV28 and TRBJ2-1, is DVKVTQSSRYLVKRTGEKVFLECVQDMDHENMFWYRQDPGLGLRLIYFSYDVKMKEKGDIPEGYSVSREKKERFSLILESASTNQTSMYLCASGRQGWAEQFFGPGTRLTVL.